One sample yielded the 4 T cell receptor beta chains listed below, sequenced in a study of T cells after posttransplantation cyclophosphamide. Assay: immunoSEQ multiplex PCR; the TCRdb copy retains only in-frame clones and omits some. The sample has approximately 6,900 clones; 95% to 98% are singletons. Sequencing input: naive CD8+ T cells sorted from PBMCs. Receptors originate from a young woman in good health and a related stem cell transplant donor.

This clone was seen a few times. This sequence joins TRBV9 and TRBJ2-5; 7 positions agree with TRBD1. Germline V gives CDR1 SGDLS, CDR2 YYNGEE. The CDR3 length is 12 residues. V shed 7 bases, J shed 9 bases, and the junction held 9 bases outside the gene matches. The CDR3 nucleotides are TGTGCCAGCGGAGACAGGGATTGGGCCCAGTACTTC. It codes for CASGDRDWAQYF.

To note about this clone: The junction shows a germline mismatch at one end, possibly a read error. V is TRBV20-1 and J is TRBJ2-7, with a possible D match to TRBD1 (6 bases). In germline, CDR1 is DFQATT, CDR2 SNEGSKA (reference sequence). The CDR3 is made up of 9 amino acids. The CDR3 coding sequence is TGCAGTGCTAGAGTTGGGACACACTTC. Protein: CSARVGTHF.

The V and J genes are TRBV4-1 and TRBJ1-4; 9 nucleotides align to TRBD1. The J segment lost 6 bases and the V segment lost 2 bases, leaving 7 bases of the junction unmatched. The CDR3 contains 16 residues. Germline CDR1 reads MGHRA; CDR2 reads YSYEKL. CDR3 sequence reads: CASSQLLGQGHEKLFF. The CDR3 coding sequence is TGCGCCAGCAGCCAACTTCTTGGACAGGGGCATGAAAAACTGTTTTTT.

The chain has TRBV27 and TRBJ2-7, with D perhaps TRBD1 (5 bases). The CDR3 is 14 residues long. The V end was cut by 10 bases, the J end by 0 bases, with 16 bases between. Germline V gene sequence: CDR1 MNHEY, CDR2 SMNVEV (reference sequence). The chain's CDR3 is CATQPGLSSYEQYF. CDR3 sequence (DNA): TGTGCCACCCAACCAGGGCTGAGCTCCTACGAGCAGTACTTC.